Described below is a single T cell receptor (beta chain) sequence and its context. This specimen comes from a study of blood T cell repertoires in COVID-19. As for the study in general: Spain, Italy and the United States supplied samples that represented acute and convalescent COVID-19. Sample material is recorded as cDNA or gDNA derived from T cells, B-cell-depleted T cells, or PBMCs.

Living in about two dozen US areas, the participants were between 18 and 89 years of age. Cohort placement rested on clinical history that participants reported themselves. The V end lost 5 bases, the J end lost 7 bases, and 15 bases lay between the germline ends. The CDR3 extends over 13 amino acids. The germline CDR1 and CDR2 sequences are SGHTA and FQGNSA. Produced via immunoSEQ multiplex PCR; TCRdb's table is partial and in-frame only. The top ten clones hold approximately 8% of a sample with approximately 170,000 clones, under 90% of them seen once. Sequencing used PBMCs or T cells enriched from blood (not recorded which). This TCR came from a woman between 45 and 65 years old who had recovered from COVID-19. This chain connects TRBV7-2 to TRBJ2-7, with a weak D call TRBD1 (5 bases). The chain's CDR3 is CASSGTSQGEQYF. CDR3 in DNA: TGTGCCAGCAGCGGAACAAGCCAGGGAGAGCAGTACTTC.